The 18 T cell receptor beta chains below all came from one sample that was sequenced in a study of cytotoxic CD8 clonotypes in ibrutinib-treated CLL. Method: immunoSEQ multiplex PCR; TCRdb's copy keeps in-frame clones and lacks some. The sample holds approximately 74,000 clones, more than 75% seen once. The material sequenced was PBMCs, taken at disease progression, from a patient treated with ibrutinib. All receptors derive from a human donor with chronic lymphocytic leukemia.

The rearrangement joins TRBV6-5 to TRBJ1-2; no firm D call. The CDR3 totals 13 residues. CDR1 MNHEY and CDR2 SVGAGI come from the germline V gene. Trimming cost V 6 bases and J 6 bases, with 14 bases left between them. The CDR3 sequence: CASSPVETNGYTF. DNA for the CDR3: TGTGCCAGCAGCCCGGTTGAAACTAATGGCTACACCTTC.

Here the CDR3 DNA reads TGTGCCAGCAGCCAAACAACAGGGTATAGCAATCAGCCCCAGCATTTT. Translation: CASSQTTGYSNQPQHF. The genes are TRBV4-2 and TRBJ1-5; the D gene is possibly TRBD1 (6 bases). Trimming shortened V by 2 bases and J by 0 bases, and 11 bases separated the two germline ends. Per germline, CDR1 LGHNA and CDR2 YNFKEQ. The CDR3 has 16 amino acids.

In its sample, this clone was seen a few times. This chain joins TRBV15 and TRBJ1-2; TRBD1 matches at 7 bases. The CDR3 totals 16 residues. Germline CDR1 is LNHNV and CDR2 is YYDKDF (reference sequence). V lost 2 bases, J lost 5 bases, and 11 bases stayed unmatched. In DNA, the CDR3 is TGTGCCACCAGCAGAAACAGGGGCGGGCCGGGGTATGGCTACACCTTC. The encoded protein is CATSRNRGGPGYGYTF.

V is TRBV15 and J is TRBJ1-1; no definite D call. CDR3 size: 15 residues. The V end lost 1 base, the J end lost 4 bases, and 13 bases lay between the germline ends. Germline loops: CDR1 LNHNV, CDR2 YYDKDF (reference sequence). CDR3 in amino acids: CATSRAGFRTTEAFF. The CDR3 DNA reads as TGTGCCACCAGCAGAGCCGGCTTCCGGACCACTGAAGCTTTCTTT.

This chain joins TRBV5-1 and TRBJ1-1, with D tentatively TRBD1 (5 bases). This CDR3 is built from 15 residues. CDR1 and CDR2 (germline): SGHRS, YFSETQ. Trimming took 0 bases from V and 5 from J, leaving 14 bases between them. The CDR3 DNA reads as TGCGCCAGCAGCTTGGGGACTCGTGGGGGTACTGAAGCTTTCTTT. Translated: CASSLGTRGGTEAFF.

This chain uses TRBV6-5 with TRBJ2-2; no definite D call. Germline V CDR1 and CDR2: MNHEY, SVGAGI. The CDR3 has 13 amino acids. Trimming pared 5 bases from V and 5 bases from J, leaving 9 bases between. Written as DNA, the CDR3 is TGTGCCAGCAGTCCCCCCGGGACCGGGGAGCTGTTTTTT. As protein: CASSPPGTGELFF.

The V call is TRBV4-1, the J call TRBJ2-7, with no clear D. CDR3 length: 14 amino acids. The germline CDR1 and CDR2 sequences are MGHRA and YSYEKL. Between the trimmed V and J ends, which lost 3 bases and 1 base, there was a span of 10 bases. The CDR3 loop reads CASSQVTMSYEQYF. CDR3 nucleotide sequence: TGCGCCAGCAGCCAGGTGACAATGTCCTACGAGCAGTACTTC.

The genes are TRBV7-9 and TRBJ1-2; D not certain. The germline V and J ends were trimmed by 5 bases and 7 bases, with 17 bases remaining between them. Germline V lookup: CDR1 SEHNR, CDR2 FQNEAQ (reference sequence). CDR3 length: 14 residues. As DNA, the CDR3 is TGTGCCAGCAGCCGTGGGGAGGCGTTCGGTGGCTACACCTTC. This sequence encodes CASSRGEAFGGYTF.

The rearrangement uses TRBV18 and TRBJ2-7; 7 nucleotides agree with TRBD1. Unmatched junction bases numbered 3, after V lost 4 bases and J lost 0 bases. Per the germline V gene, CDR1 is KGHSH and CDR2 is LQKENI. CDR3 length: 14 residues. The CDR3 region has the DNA TGTGCCAGCTCACGGGACAGAATCTCCTACGAGCAGTACTTC. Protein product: CASSRDRISYEQYF.

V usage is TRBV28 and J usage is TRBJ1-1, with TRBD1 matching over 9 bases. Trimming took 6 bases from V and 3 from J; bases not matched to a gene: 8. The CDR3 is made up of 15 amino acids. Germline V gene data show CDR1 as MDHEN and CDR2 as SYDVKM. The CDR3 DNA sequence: TGTGCCAGCAGACCCACACAGGGGGCGGACACTGAAGCTTTCTTT. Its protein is CASRPTQGADTEAFF. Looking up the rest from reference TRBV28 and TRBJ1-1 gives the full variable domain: DVKVTQSSRYLVKRTGEKVFLECVQDMDHENMFWYRQDPGLGLRLIYFSYDVKMKEKGDIPEGYSVSREKKERFSLILESASTNQTSMYLCASRPTQGADTEAFFGQGTRLTVV.

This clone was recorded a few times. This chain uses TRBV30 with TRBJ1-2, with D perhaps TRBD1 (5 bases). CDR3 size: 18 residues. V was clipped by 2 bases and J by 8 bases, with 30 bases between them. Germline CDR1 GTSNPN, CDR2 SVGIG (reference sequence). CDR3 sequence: CAWSRQIRATGTGRGYTF. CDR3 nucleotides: TGTGCCTGGAGTCGACAAATAAGGGCCACAGGTACTGGCCGGGGCTACACCTTC.

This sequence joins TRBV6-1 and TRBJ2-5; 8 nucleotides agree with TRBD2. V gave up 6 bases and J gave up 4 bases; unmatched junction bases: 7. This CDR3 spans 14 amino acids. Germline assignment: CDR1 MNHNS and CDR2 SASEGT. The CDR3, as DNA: TGTGCCAGCAGGAAAGCGGGGGTCGGAGAGACCCAGTACTTC. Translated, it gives CASRKAGVGETQYF.

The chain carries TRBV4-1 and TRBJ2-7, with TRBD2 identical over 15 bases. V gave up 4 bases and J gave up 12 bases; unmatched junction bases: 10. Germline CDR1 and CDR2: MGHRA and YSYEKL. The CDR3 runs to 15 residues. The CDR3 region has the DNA TGCGCCAGCAGCCCCTGGACTAGCGGGAGGGCGGGGGTGTACTTC. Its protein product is CASSPWTSGRAGVYF.

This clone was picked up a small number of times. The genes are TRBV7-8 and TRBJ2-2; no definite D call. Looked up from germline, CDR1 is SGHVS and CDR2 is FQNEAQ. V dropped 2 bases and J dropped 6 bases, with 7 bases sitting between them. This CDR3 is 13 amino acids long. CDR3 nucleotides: TGTGCCAGCAGCTTAATTACTCCCGGGGAGCTGTTTTTT. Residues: CASSLITPGELFF.

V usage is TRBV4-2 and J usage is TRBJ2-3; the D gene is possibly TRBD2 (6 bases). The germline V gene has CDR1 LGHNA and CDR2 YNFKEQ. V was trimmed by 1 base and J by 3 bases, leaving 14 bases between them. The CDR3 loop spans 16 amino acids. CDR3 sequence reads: CASSQGGVAETDTQYF. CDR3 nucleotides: TGTGCCAGCAGCCAAGGAGGAGTAGCGGAAACAGATACGCAGTATTTT.

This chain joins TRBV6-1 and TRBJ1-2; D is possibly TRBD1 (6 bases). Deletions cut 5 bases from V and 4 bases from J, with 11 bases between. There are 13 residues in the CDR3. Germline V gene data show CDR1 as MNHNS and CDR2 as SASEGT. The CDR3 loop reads CASSSQGFYGYTF. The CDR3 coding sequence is TGTGCCAGCAGTTCCCAGGGGTTCTATGGCTACACCTTC.

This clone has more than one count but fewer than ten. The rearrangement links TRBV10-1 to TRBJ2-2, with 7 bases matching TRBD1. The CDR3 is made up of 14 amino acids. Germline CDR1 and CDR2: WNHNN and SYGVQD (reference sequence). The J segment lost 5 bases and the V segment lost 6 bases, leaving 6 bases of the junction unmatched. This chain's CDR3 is CASRPGQRTGELFF. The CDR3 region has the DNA TGCGCCAGCAGGCCGGGACAGCGAACCGGGGAGCTGTTTTTT.

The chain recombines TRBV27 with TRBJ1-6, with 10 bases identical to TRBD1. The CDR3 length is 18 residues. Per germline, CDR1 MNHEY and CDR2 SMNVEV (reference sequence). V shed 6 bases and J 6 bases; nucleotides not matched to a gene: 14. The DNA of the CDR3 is TGTGCCAGCAGCCCCGCGAGCGGGACAGGGGTCGGTAATTCACCCCTCCACTTT. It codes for CASSPASGTGVGNSPLHF.